This T cell receptor beta chain was found in a study of cytomegalovirus exposure and HLA in healthy donors. For the study at large: The roughly 700 first-cohort repertoires shared a platform with the roughly 120 validation repertoires, as reported in a later analysis.

The CDR3 consists of 11 residues. The germline V and J ends were trimmed by 4 bases and 6 bases, with 10 bases remaining between them. Germline CDR1 reads SQVTM; CDR2 reads ANQGSEA. Notes on the study in general: Most TCR sequences were seen very rarely across donors, but some public TCRs occurred in many. A few of the chains that were CMV-associated were confirmed in vitro to be specific for CMV antigens. As was reported, the classifier diagnosed cytomegalovirus status with high specificity and sensitivity.

Repertoires were generated with immunoSEQ multiplex PCR, while TCRdb's copy carries only in-frame clones and drops some. The sample carries about 130,000 clones, about 90% recorded once. About this clone: Its matching antigen is unknown.

The V call is TRBV29-1, the J call TRBJ2-7; D is uncertain. Sequencing was done on a sample of PBMCs. The receptor comes from a man aged 30 to 39 in good health and CMV-seronegative. CDR3 residues: CSVVRRSEQYF. In DNA form, the CDR3 reads TGCAGCGTTGTACGGCGGAGCGAGCAGTACTTC.